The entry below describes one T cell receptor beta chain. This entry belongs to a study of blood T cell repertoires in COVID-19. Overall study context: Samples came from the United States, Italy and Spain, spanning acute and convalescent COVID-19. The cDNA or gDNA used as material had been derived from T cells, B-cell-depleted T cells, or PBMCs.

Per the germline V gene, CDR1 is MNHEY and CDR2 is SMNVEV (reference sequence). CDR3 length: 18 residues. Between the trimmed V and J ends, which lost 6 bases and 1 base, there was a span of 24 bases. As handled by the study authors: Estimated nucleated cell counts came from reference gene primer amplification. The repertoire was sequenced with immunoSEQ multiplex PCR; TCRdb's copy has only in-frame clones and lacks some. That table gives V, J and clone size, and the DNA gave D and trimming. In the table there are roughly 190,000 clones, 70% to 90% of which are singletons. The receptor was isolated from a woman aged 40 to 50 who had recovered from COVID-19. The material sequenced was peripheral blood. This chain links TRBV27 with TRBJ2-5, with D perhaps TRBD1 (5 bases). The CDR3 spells CASSLTRKDSESQETQYF. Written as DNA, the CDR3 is TGTGCCAGCAGCCTCACCCGAAAAGACAGCGAGAGCCAAGAGACCCAGTACTTC.